Each of the 7 T cell receptor beta chains below was sequenced from the same sample in a study of vaccination and CD4 T cells after COVID-19. For these receptors, no antigen is known. Once obtained from cultured CD4+ T cells, the DNA was sequenced using the Oncomine TCR Beta short-read assay. Each CDR3 protein is one row after TCRdb ran MiXCR on the PCR reads. The data contain some 15,000 distinct CDR3 sequences, roughly 22% of them seen just once; the ten biggest clones take up about 12%. Described treatment: approximately 11-day PBMC culture with coronavirus spike peptide pools or control peptides (ViraFEST assay). The specimen was CD4+ T cells from blood, cultured in vitro, collected before SARS-CoV-2 vaccination. The source of these receptors is a human donor who received a COVID-19 vaccine.

This sequence joins TRBV19 and TRBJ2-2, with D unresolved. This CDR3 comprises 11 residues. Trimming left V 6 bases short and J 4 bases short, with 3 bases between. CDR1 LNHDA and CDR2 SQIVND come from the germline V gene (reference sequence). For the CDR3, the DNA is TGTGCCAGTAGGGGCACCGGGGAGCTGTTTTTT. Translated, it gives CASRGTGELFF. The full variable domain, its missing parts supplied by reference TRBV19 and TRBJ2-2, is DGGITQSPKYLFRKEGQNVTLSCEQNLNHDAMYWYRQDPGQGLRLIYYSQIVNDFQKGDIAEGYSVSREKKESFPLTVTSAQKNPTAFYLCASRGTGELFFGEGSRLTVL.

CDR3 loop: CSAGSMMGDTQYF. CDR3 nucleotide sequence: TGCAGTGCTGGGAGTATGATGGGAGATACGCAGTATTTT. V is TRBV20-1 and J is TRBJ2-3, with TRBD2 as a possible D gene (5 bases). Germline values: CDR1 DFQATT, CDR2 SNEGSKA (reference sequence). The V end lost 5 bases, the J end lost 5 bases, and 14 bases lay between the germline ends. The CDR3 spans 13 residues.

The V gene is TRBV4-2, the J gene TRBJ2-3, with 9 nucleotides matching TRBD2. The CDR3 totals 17 residues. V lost 0 bases to trimming and J lost 5 bases; unmatched junction nucleotides: 9. Looked up from germline, CDR1 is LGHNA and CDR2 is YNFKEQ. CDR3 in DNA: TGTGCCAGCAGCCAAGATGGTAGCGGGGGATACCGAGATACGCAGTATTTT. Its protein is CASSQDGSGGYRDTQYF.

This chain uses TRBV5-6 with TRBJ2-7; D perhaps matches TRBD2 (5 bases). The germline CDR1 and CDR2 sequences are SGHDT and YYEEEE. The length of the CDR3 is 15 residues. The V gene lost 4 bases and the J gene lost 7 bases, with 21 bases spanning the gap. The CDR3 reads CASSEWTGIRFEQYF. In DNA form, the CDR3 reads TGTGCCAGCAGCGAATGGACGGGAATAAGGTTTGAGCAGTACTTC.

This chain uses TRBV2 with TRBJ1-1, with D hard to call. The CDR3 consists of 15 residues. The V end lost 8 bases, the J end lost 1 base, and 17 bases lay between the germline ends. Germline CDR1 and CDR2: SNHLY and FYNNEI. DNA for the CDR3: TGTGCCAGCCTCAATGAACGGGCGGGGAACACTGAAGCTTTCTTT. It codes for CASLNERAGNTEAFF.

This rearrangement joins TRBV5-4 to TRBJ2-5; 8 nucleotides line up with TRBD1. This CDR3 spans 13 amino acids. Germline assignment: CDR1 SGHNT and CDR2 YYREEE (reference sequence). V gave up 4 bases and J gave up 3 bases; unmatched junction bases: 2. The DNA for the CDR3 is TGTGCCAGCAGCCCGGACAGGGAAGAGACCCAGTACTTC. It yields the protein CASSPDREETQYF.

The chain carries TRBV10-3 and TRBJ1-1; D is possibly TRBD1 (5 bases). The CDR3 is made up of 14 amino acids. V was pared by 7 bases and J by 0 bases, with 12 bases between. Looked up from germline, CDR1 is ENHRY and CDR2 is SYGVKD. CDR3 region: CAITTGRVNTEAFF. The CDR3 DNA sequence: TGTGCCATCACAACGGGACGAGTGAACACTGAAGCTTTCTTT.